This T cell receptor beta chain was observed in a study of T cell responses to AZD1222 COVID-19 vaccine. Whole-study results and caveats: Researchers took repertoire samples only after the peak T cell response had come. Clonal diversity was possibly underestimated, and white British individuals and females predominated among donors. Among AZD1222 vaccinees, only 5 to 7 were seropositive at baseline. Mapped onto spike, vaccine-associated CD4 TCRs spanned it and were dominant at 160-218 and 743-854.

To note about this clone: The antigen is unknown.

Germline CDR1 is MGHRA and CDR2 is YSYEKL. Deletions cut 1 base from V and 11 bases from J, with 11 bases between. The CDR3 is 13 residues long. Libraries were prepared by immunoSEQ multiplex PCR; TCRdb keeps only in-frame clonotypes and omits some of them. Of about 150,000 clones listed, about 89% were seen once; the top ten hold around 4.9%. The sequence derives from an adult in good health. The sequencing here drew on peripheral blood, taken on day 0 of AZD1222 vaccination. The chain employs TRBV4-1 and TRBJ1-4; D unresolved. The CDR3 coding sequence is TGCGCCAGCAGCCAAGTTACGAACGCGAAACTGTTTTTT. It specifies CASSQVTNAKLFF.